Following are 20 T cell receptor beta chains from one sample sequenced in a study of regulatory T cells in long-lasting Graves disease. Time point indicated: persistent/refractory GD, antithyroid drugs over 5 years with positive TRAb. Scientists built the TCR library using RNA that was extracted from PBMCs. According to the study, TCR beta libraries were built with iRepertoire HTBI primers and CDR3-region Arm-PCR. TCRdb reprocessed the multiplex PCR reads with MiXCR, giving one entry per CDR3 protein. Here the sample spans under 350,000 distinct CDR3 sequences, under 25% being singletons. Sequences were derived from peripheral blood mononuclear cells (PBMCs), sampled when the disease was refractory, from a patient treated with antithyroid drugs. The receptors derive from a female donor with Graves disease.

The V call is TRBV4-2, the J call TRBJ1-3, with D hard to call. V shed 2 bases and J shed 1 base, with 12 bases lying between them. From germline, CDR1 is LGHNA and CDR2 YNFKEQ. The CDR3 covers 16 residues. The CDR3 reads CASSQPYPSSGNTIYF. CDR3 nucleotides: TGTGCCAGCAGCCAACCCTATCCTTCGTCTGGAAACACCATATATTTT.

This clonotype came up a few times. J is TRBJ2-2 and V is TRBV30; TRBD1 matches at 8 bases. CDR1 GTSNPN and CDR2 SVGIG come from the germline V gene (reference sequence). This CDR3 contains 14 residues. Trimming cost V 8 bases and J 1 base; bases outside gene matches: 6. The CDR3 DNA sequence: TGTGCCGGCTCCGGGACAGGGAACACCGGGGAGCTGTTTTTT. Its translation is CAGSGTGNTGELFF.

This clonotype was recorded many times. The chain is built from TRBV11-2 and TRBJ2-2; TRBD1 matches 7 bases. J lost 5 bases, V lost 0 bases, and 9 bases had no gene match. Looked up from germline, CDR1 is SGHAT and CDR2 is FQNNGV. The CDR3 runs to 17 residues. The CDR3 protein is CASSLDPGQVGTGELFF. The CDR3 region has the DNA TGTGCCAGCAGCTTAGACCCCGGACAGGTTGGGACCGGGGAGCTGTTTTTT.

This clonotype was counted many times. This chain links TRBV6-1 with TRBJ2-7; TRBD2 agrees at 10 bases. J lost 6 bases, V lost 6 bases, and 14 bases had no gene match. The germline CDR1 and CDR2 sequences are MNHNS and SASEGT. This CDR3 has 16 amino acids. The CDR3 sequence: CASSHRGLAEPSEQYF. The CDR3, as DNA: TGTGCCAGCAGCCACCGCGGACTAGCGGAGCCTTCCGAGCAGTACTTC.

This clonotype was picked up one time. A read error may explain this, as a much larger clone is one base away. The V and J genes are TRBV29-1 and TRBJ2-5; TRBD1 or TRBD2 may be the D gene (6 bases each). Germline lookup yields CDR1 SQVTM and CDR2 ANQGSEA. V lost 6 bases, J lost 5 bases, and 16 bases lay in between. CDR3 size: 13 residues. The CDR3 region is CSVTGTSGETQYF. In DNA form, the CDR3 reads TGCAGCGTAACCGGGACAAGCGGGGAGACCCAGTACTTC.

The chain employs TRBV27 and TRBJ1-4; D remains ambiguous. Germline assignment: CDR1 MNHEY and CDR2 SMNVEV (reference sequence). The CDR3 runs to 14 residues. Trimming removed 1 base at V and 6 bases at J, with 9 bases between. CDR3 loop: CASSLFGSYEKLFF. The CDR3 coding sequence is TGTGCCAGCAGTTTATTCGGTTCGTATGAAAAACTGTTTTTT.

This rearrangement joins TRBV7-8 to TRBJ2-2; 7 nucleotides align to TRBD1. Per the germline V gene, CDR1 is SGHVS and CDR2 is FQNEAQ. There are 15 residues in the CDR3. V shed 4 bases and J 5 bases; nucleotides not matched to a gene: 7. The CDR3 loop reads CASSYRTGQTGELFF. CDR3 bases: TGTGCCAGCAGCTACAGGACAGGACAGACCGGGGAGCTGTTTTTT.

At least ten counts were recorded for this clonotype. This sequence joins TRBV25-1 and TRBJ1-6; D unclear. V was shortened by 1 base and J by 5 bases, with 9 bases between the two germline ends. Germline assignment: CDR1 MGHDK and CDR2 SYGVNS. CDR3 size: 15 residues. CDR3 coding DNA: TGTGCCAGCAGTGAATTTAATTCCCATAATTCACCCCTCCACTTT. It is translated as CASSEFNSHNSPLHF.

This clonotype was seen ten or more times. The V and J genes are TRBV6-2 or TRBV6-3 and TRBJ1-5; tentative D call: TRBD1 (5 bases). V was pared by 2 bases and J by 5 bases, with 13 bases between. Germline CDR1 is MNHEY and CDR2 is SVGEGT. The CDR3 is 15 amino acids. The CDR3 DNA sequence: TGTGCCAGCAGTTACCGGCAGGGAGGGTATCAGCCCCAGCATTTT. This sequence encodes CASSYRQGGYQPQHF.

V usage is TRBV5-1 and J usage is TRBJ2-7, with a possible D match to TRBD1 (6 bases). The CDR3 runs 16 residues. Germline assignment: CDR1 SGHRS and CDR2 YFSETQ. Trimming took 0 bases from V and 0 from J, leaving 13 bases between them. DNA of the CDR3: TGCGCCAGCAGCTTGGAAGGGGGACCCAGCTCCTACGAGCAGTACTTC. This encodes CASSLEGGPSSYEQYF.

In its sample, this clonotype was seen many times. The gene calls are TRBV12-3 or TRBV12-4 and TRBJ2-7, with a tentative D call TRBD2 (5 bases). V gave up 6 bases and J gave up 3 bases, with 12 bases separating them. This CDR3 has 13 amino acids. The CDR3: CASSGLDYYEQYF. The CDR3 DNA reads as TGTGCCAGCAGCGGGCTAGACTACTACGAGCAGTACTTC.

This clonotype has ten or more counts. The chain is built from TRBV6-1 and TRBJ2-7; D remains unclear. The ends were cut back, 8 bases at V and 2 bases at J, with 13 bases in the middle. This CDR3 comprises 13 residues. Looked up from germline, CDR1 is MNHNS and CDR2 is SASEGT. Here the CDR3 reads CASFDRSAYEQYF. The CDR3, as DNA: TGTGCCAGCTTTGACCGCTCCGCCTACGAGCAGTACTTC.

Concerning this clonotype itself: A single base separates this from a much larger clone, so it may be a read error. The chain uses TRBV7-2 and TRBJ2-3, with 7 bases fitting TRBD2. The CDR3 is 15 residues long. With V trimmed by 1 base and J by 7 bases, 8 bases remained unmatched. Germline loops: CDR1 SGHTA, CDR2 FQGNSA. The CDR3 coding sequence is TGTGCCAGCAGCTTAGGGGGAGCGGGGTATAATACGCAGTATTTT. The encoded protein is CASSLGGAGYNTQYF.

This clonotype occurred a few times. The chain joins TRBV6-7 to TRBJ1-2; TRBD1 agrees at 7 bases. TRBV6-7 is an ORF, with its function uncertain. V dropped 6 bases and J dropped 5; count of bases not matched to a gene: 15. The CDR3 loop spans 16 amino acids. CDR3 amino acids: CASSPLLRGHLYGYTF. In DNA form, the CDR3 reads TGTGCCAGCAGCCCCTTACTTAGGGGGCACCTGTATGGCTACACCTTC.

This clonotype appeared a few times. V usage is TRBV4-3 and J usage is TRBJ1-1; maybe TRBD1 (6 bases). The CDR3 has 14 amino acids. The V gene lost 5 bases and the J gene lost 6 bases, with 16 bases spanning the gap. Germline V gene data show CDR1 as LGHNA and CDR2 as YSLEER. The CDR3 region is CASSGSQGGAEAFF. The CDR3 bases are TGCGCCAGCAGCGGGTCACAGGGAGGCGCTGAAGCTTTCTTT.

CDR3 in amino acids: CASSQDGGSPLHF. The CDR3 region has the DNA TGCGCCAGCAGCCAAGACGGGGGTTCACCCCTCCACTTT. V and J are TRBV4-3 and TRBJ1-6; D possibly corresponds to TRBD1 (5 bases). CDR1 and CDR2 (germline): LGHNA, YSLEER. The V and J ends lost 0 bases and 9 bases respectively, with 6 bases between them. This CDR3 comprises 13 residues.

This clonotype was seen a few times. This sequence joins TRBV7-2 and TRBJ1-1, with a weak D call TRBD1 (5 bases). V lost 1 base and J 0 bases, leaving 18 bases between the germline ends. The CDR3 is made up of 18 amino acids. Germline CDR1 and CDR2: SGHTA and FQGNSA. The CDR3 sequence: CASSLVYAGAVVNTEAFF. CDR3 sequence (DNA): TGTGCCAGCAGCTTAGTTTATGCCGGGGCGGTGGTGAACACTGAAGCTTTCTTT.

At least ten counts were recorded for this clonotype. The chain couples TRBV29-1 to TRBJ2-2; 8 nucleotides line up with TRBD1. The CDR3 totals 13 residues. The trim removed 4 bases at V and 7 bases at J, leaving 5 bases unmatched. Germline V lookup: CDR1 SQVTM, CDR2 ANQGSEA. The CDR3 protein is CSVGTGYGGELFF. The DNA of the CDR3 is TGCAGCGTTGGGACAGGGTATGGCGGGGAGCTGTTTTTT.

The V and J genes are TRBV29-1 and TRBJ2-5; D unclear. V lost 7 bases and J lost 3, with 15 bases in between. The CDR3 has 13 amino acids. Germline CDR1 reads SQVTM; CDR2 reads ANQGSEA. CDR3 bases: TGCAGCGCCTACACCACGGTAGAAGAGACCCAGTACTTC. Its protein product is CSAYTTVEETQYF.

The chain employs TRBV20-1 and TRBJ2-7, with a possible D match to TRBD2 (7 bases). The CDR3 is made up of 14 amino acids. V was pared by 2 bases and J by 4 bases, with 15 bases between. Germline-derived CDR1 and CDR2 are DFQATT and SNEGSKA (reference sequence). The chain's CDR3 is CSARSQGGVYEQYF. CDR3 in DNA: TGCAGTGCTAGATCACAGGGAGGGGTTTACGAGCAGTACTTC.